These 27 T cell receptor beta chains were sequenced from one sample in a study of T cells after yellow fever vaccination. Using its own MiXCR run on the 5' RACE reads, TCRdb lists one record per CDR3 protein. Seen here are fewer than 350,000 distinct CDR3 sequences, approximately 4% observed once, and the top ten hold just under 20%. The specimen was PBMCs, collected 15 days after the yellow fever booster vaccination. These receptors all stem from a man aged 18 to 35 who received the YFV17D yellow fever vaccine.

This clonotype was counted ten times or more. This chain connects TRBV10-3 to TRBJ2-5, with 9 positions matching TRBD1. J was trimmed by 1 base and V by 10 bases; bases with no gene match: 10. The length of the CDR3 is 15 residues. The germline gives CDR1 ENHRY, CDR2 SYGVKD. CDR3 in amino acids: CATTPGQGSQETQYF. The DNA of the CDR3 is TGTGCCACGACCCCGGGACAGGGCTCCCAAGAGACCCAGTACTTC.

This clonotype was seen at least ten times. The CDR3, as DNA: TGTGCCAGCAGTTTCTTTGGGACAGGGTGGAGCACAGATACGCAGTATTTT. This sequence encodes CASSFFGTGWSTDTQYF. The chain combines TRBV27 with TRBJ2-3, with 9 bases matching TRBD1. The CDR3 contains 17 residues. The V and J ends lost 3 bases and 0 bases, in that order; junction bases with no gene match: 7. Per germline, CDR1 MNHEY and CDR2 SMNVEV (reference sequence).

V and J are TRBV6-6 and TRBJ2-4; TRBD1 agrees at 11 bases. Germline trimming cut 11 bases from V and 7 bases from J; bases unmatched to any gene: 10. The germline V gene has CDR1 MNHNY and CDR2 SVGAGI (reference sequence). This CDR3 is 14 amino acids long. Written as DNA, the CDR3 is TGTGCCTCACGATCCGGGACAGGGGGGAACATTCAGTACTTC. The encoded protein is CASRSGTGGNIQYF.

Many counts were recorded for this clonotype. The chain couples TRBV7-2 to TRBJ2-7; D ambiguous. Looked up from germline, CDR1 is SGHTA and CDR2 is FQGNSA. The CDR3 length is 13 residues. Trimming cost V 1 base and J 6 bases, with 10 bases left between them. In nucleotides, the CDR3 is TGTGCCAGCAGCTTAGGGGGTGGCCGCGAGCAGTACTTC. It yields the protein CASSLGGGREQYF.

There are many counts of this clonotype. In DNA, the CDR3 is TGCAGCGTCCGGACAGGGGGCCTGTACTATGGCTACACCTTC. Its translation is CSVRTGGLYYGYTF. The chain links TRBV29-1 to TRBJ1-2, with 11 bases that match TRBD1. Germline-derived CDR1 and CDR2 are SQVTM and ANQGSEA. This CDR3 has 14 residues. V dropped 6 bases and J dropped 3; count of bases not matched to a gene: 6.

This chain joins TRBV19 and TRBJ1-2; maybe TRBD1 (5 bases). This CDR3 contains 14 residues. V was clipped by 6 bases and J by 8 bases, with 19 bases between them. From germline, CDR1 is LNHDA and CDR2 SQIVND (reference sequence). The CDR3: CASSPPREGRGYTF. In DNA, the CDR3 is TGTGCCAGTAGCCCCCCCCGGGAGGGGCGCGGCTACACCTTC.

This chain connects TRBV27 to TRBJ2-5, with D possibly matching TRBD2 (6 bases). The V end was cut by 2 bases, the J end by 4 bases, with 14 bases between. The CDR3 contains 15 residues. The germline V gene has CDR1 MNHEY and CDR2 SMNVEV (reference sequence). This chain's CDR3 is CASSLRAGRRETQYF. CDR3 in DNA: TGTGCCAGCAGTTTAAGGGCAGGGAGGAGAGAGACCCAGTACTTC.

The chain recombines TRBV15 with TRBJ2-5; 8 nucleotides match TRBD1. Germline trimming cut 8 bases from V and 2 bases from J; bases unmatched to any gene: 4. CDR3 size: 13 residues. Germline assignment: CDR1 LNHNV and CDR2 YYDKDF (reference sequence). CDR3 region: CATGTGGQETQYF. The DNA of the CDR3 is TGTGCCACCGGAACAGGGGGACAAGAGACCCAGTACTTC.

This clonotype was counted many times. The genes are TRBV7-2 and TRBJ1-1; no firm D call. V lost 4 bases and J 6 bases, leaving 12 bases between the germline ends. Germline V gives CDR1 SGHTA, CDR2 FQGNSA. The CDR3 runs 13 residues. The CDR3 reads CASSSAVRPEAFF. The CDR3 nucleotides read TGTGCCAGCAGCTCTGCAGTTAGGCCTGAAGCTTTCTTT.

This clonotype has just a few counts. The V and J genes are TRBV20-1 and TRBJ2-4; weak D call: TRBD2 (6 bases). Germline V gene data show CDR1 as DFQATT and CDR2 as SNEGSKA (reference sequence). V lost 2 bases to trimming and J lost 0 bases, with 14 bases between them. This CDR3 is 16 amino acids long. CDR3 DNA sequence: TGCAGTGCTAGATTGCAGGGAGGCGTAGCCAAAAACATTCAGTACTTC. Protein: CSARLQGGVAKNIQYF.

Note on this clonotype: With a much larger clone just one base away, this may be a read error. This chain connects TRBV20-1 to TRBJ2-5; 8 bases agree with TRBD2. Germline V lookup: CDR1 DFQATT, CDR2 SNEGSKA (reference sequence). V shed 2 bases, J shed 1 base, and the junction held 6 bases outside the gene matches. This CDR3 contains 15 residues. The CDR3 DNA sequence: TGCAGTGCTAGATCCCGAGCGGGGGCCCAAGAGACCCAGTACTTC. Protein sequence: CSARSRAGAQETQYF.

Many counts were recorded for this clonotype. The chain joins TRBV4-3 to TRBJ2-2; perhaps TRBD2 as D (7 bases). Between the trimmed V and J ends, which lost 4 bases and 3 bases, there was a span of 12 bases. The germline V gene has CDR1 LGHNA and CDR2 YSLEER. There are 15 residues in the CDR3. The CDR3 nucleotides are TGCGCCAGCAGCCGGGGAGGGGGTGACACCGGGGAGCTGTTTTTT. Its translation: CASSRGGGDTGELFF.

CDR3 region: CASSPGTLETPLHF. In DNA, the CDR3 is TGTGCCAGCTCACCAGGGACCCTTGAAACACCCCTCCACTTT. The V and J genes are TRBV18 and TRBJ1-6, with D possibly being TRBD1 (5 bases). V was shortened by 2 bases and J by 11 bases, with 13 bases between the two germline ends. This CDR3 is built from 14 residues. Germline-derived CDR1 and CDR2 are KGHSH and LQKENI.

This chain joins TRBV25-1 and TRBJ1-2; D ambiguous. The V gene lost 1 base and the J gene lost 2 bases, with 8 bases spanning the gap. Germline V gene data show CDR1 as MGHDK and CDR2 as SYGVNS. The CDR3 sequence is 14 residues long. CDR3 in DNA: TGTGCCAGCAGTGAATCGTTAGCCAACTATGGCTACACCTTC. Its translation is CASSESLANYGYTF.

This clonotype was observed a few times. The rearrangement uses TRBV12-3 or TRBV12-4 and TRBJ1-1; possible D gene TRBD1, 5 bases. This CDR3 is built from 13 residues. V was trimmed by 3 bases and J by 4 bases, leaving 9 bases between them. CDR3 sequence: CASSLWDFTEAFF. The CDR3 DNA sequence: TGTGCCAGCAGTTTGTGGGACTTCACTGAAGCTTTCTTT.

This clonotype has a handful of counts. The chain uses TRBV2 and TRBJ2-7; D not resolved. In germline, CDR1 is SNHLY, CDR2 FYNNEI. This CDR3 region has 11 residues. The V and J ends lost 4 bases and 6 bases respectively, with 7 bases between them. The CDR3 DNA sequence: TGTGCCAGCAGTGGGCAGGTCGAGCAGTACTTC. Protein product: CASSGQVEQYF. Full variable domain (missing parts from reference TRBV2 and TRBJ2-7): EPEVTQTPSHQVTQMGQEVILRCVPISNHLYFYWYRQILGQKVEFLVSFYNNEISEKSEIFDDQFSVERPDGSNFTLKIRSTKLEDSAMYFCASSGQVEQYFGPGTRLTVT.

The table lists this clonotype with a few counts. V is TRBV6-2 or TRBV6-3 and J is TRBJ2-7; TRBD1 is a possible D gene (5 bases). Per germline, CDR1 MNHEY and CDR2 SVGEGT. The CDR3 runs 16 residues. V lost 9 bases, J lost 3 bases, and 24 bases lay in between. The chain's CDR3 is CASFRPSTEYYYEQYV. The CDR3 DNA is TGTGCCAGTTTTCGACCGTCGACAGAATATTACTACGAGCAGTACGTC.

The V and J genes are TRBV7-9 and TRBJ1-1; no definite D call. Trimming removed 5 bases at V and 4 bases at J, with 14 bases between. Per the germline V gene, CDR1 is SEHNR and CDR2 is FQNEAQ (reference sequence). CDR3 length: 14 amino acids. The CDR3 reads CASSLRADGTEAFF. In nucleotides, the CDR3 is TGTGCCAGCAGCCTTCGGGCGGATGGCACTGAAGCTTTCTTT.

There are a few counts of this clonotype. This chain links TRBV27 with TRBJ2-6; D may be TRBD1 (5 bases). CDR1 and CDR2 (germline): MNHEY, SMNVEV (reference sequence). The CDR3 loop spans 18 amino acids. Trimming shortened V by 5 bases and J by 0 bases, and 17 bases separated the two germline ends. The CDR3 reads CASSTTWGLSSGANVLTF. In nucleotides, the CDR3 is TGTGCCAGCAGTACGACCTGGGGCCTCAGCTCTGGGGCCAACGTCCTGACTTTC.

The table lists this clonotype with many counts. V and J are TRBV6-5 and TRBJ2-2, with 10 nucleotides matching TRBD2. In germline, CDR1 is MNHEY, CDR2 SVGAGI. The length of the CDR3 is 15 residues. J was trimmed by 4 bases and V by 3 bases; bases with no gene match: 2. The CDR3 loop reads CASSYASGGTGELFF. The CDR3 region has the DNA TGTGCCAGCAGTTATGCTAGCGGGGGCACCGGGGAGCTGTTTTTT.

The chain is built from TRBV6-2 or TRBV6-3 and TRBJ2-7; TRBD1 agrees at 7 bases. The CDR3 length is 16 residues. V was clipped by 4 bases and J by 2 bases; unmatched bases: 11. The V gene's germline CDR1 is MNHEY and CDR2 SVGEGT. For the CDR3, the DNA is TGTGCCAGCAGTTCGGGACAGCGACCATTCACCTACGAGCAGTACTTC. Residues: CASSSGQRPFTYEQYF.

This clonotype was seen at least ten times. J is TRBJ2-4 and V is TRBV12-3 or TRBV12-4; the D is unclear. The CDR3 is 14 residues long. The V gene lost 5 bases and the J gene lost 0 bases, with 8 bases spanning the gap. The CDR3 spells CASSPSLAKNIQYF. CDR3 coding DNA: TGTGCCAGCAGTCCCTCTCTAGCCAAAAACATTCAGTACTTC.

This clonotype was observed many times. V and J are TRBV9 and TRBJ2-3; D is undetermined. Trimming shortened V by 3 bases and J by 8 bases, and 4 bases separated the two germline ends. Germline V gene data show CDR1 as SGDLS and CDR2 as YYNGEE. This CDR3 contains 10 residues. CDR3 nucleotide sequence: TGTGCCAGCAGCGGGAGTACGCAGTATTTT. Translation: CASSGSTQYF.

This clonotype was counted between two and nine times. This chain uses TRBV5-5 with TRBJ1-1, with D possibly TRBD1 on 5 matching bases. Germline V CDR1 and CDR2: SGHKS, YYEKEE (reference sequence). Trimming cost V 2 bases and J 4 bases, with 15 bases left between them. The CDR3 runs to 15 residues. The CDR3 region is CASSFYAEGSTEAFF. The CDR3, as DNA: TGTGCCAGCAGCTTTTATGCTGAGGGGAGCACTGAAGCTTTCTTT.

This chain joins TRBV5-6 and TRBJ2-1; D not resolved. The CDR3 covers 14 residues. CDR1 and CDR2 (germline): SGHDT, YYEEEE. V lost 2 bases and J lost 6, with 12 bases in between. The CDR3 nucleotides read TGTGCCAGCAGCTTTCTGGACGGTACCAATGAGCAGTTCTTC. It translates to CASSFLDGTNEQFF.

The rearrangement uses TRBV24-1 and TRBJ2-3; D not certain. The V end lost 10 bases, the J end lost 5 bases, and 18 bases lay between the germline ends. The CDR3 consists of 14 residues. Germline V CDR1 and CDR2: KGHDR, SFDVKD. The CDR3 region has the DNA TGTGCCACTGCTTCTGGTACAGTGGTAGATACGCAGTATTTT. This translates into CATASGTVVDTQYF.

The J gene is TRBJ1-1, the V gene TRBV3-1; no reliable D call. The CDR3 has 14 residues. Germline CDR1 reads LGHDT; CDR2 reads YNNKEL (reference sequence). V was shortened by 3 bases and J by 5 bases, with 13 bases between the two germline ends. The CDR3 is CASSQTWVKTEAFF. The CDR3 coding sequence is TGTGCCAGCAGCCAGACCTGGGTTAAGACTGAAGCTTTCTTT.